These 20 T cell receptor beta chains came from one sample sequenced in a study of T-cell memory formation after mild COVID-19. TCRdb re-called the 5' RACE reads with MiXCR, one entry per CDR3 protein. The table has some 300,000 distinct CDR3 sequences, more than 20% seen once. The specimen was PBMCs or a T cell subset sorted from them (not recorded which). The origin of the receptors is a man between 18 and 29 years old who had mild COVID-19 (a few samples of this study predate the infection). Cell type and time point are not known.

This clonotype has ten or more counts. The chain is built from TRBV5-1 and TRBJ2-3, with D possibly matching TRBD2 (6 bases). CDR3 length equals 15 residues. V was shortened by 5 bases and J by 3 bases, with 16 bases between the two germline ends. CDR1 and CDR2 from the germline V gene are SGHRS and YFSETQ. The CDR3 DNA follows: TGCGCCAGCAGGCCCCAATCCGGGGGTACAGATACGCAGTATTTT. Translated: CASRPQSGGTDTQYF. Together with reference TRBV5-1 and TRBJ2-3, the CDR3 gives the full variable domain: KAGVTQTPRYLIKTRGQQVTLSCSPISGHRSVSWYQQTPGQGLQFLFEYFSETQRNKGNFPGRFSGRQFSNSRSEMNVSTLELGDSALYLCASRPQSGGTDTQYFGPGTRLTVL.

The genes are TRBV2 and TRBJ2-7, with D maybe TRBD2 (5 bases). The CDR3 runs to 16 residues. V was shortened by 0 bases and J by 5 bases, with 17 bases between the two germline ends. Per germline, CDR1 SNHLY and CDR2 FYNNEI. Here the CDR3 reads CASSEAKRETTHEQYF. The CDR3 coding sequence is TGTGCCAGCAGTGAAGCTAAGAGGGAGACCACCCACGAGCAGTACTTC.

This clonotype was seen more than once but under ten times. The chain uses TRBV7-9 and TRBJ2-7, with D possibly being TRBD2 (5 bases). The CDR3 has 13 amino acids. Germline V gene lookup returns CDR1 SEHNR and CDR2 FQNEAQ (reference sequence). Trimming took 3 bases from V and 1 from J, leaving 7 bases between them. The CDR3 loop is CASSFPGSYEQYV. The CDR3 coding sequence is TGTGCCAGCAGCTTCCCGGGGTCCTACGAGCAGTACGTC.

This clonotype was counted only a few times. J is TRBJ2-2 and V is TRBV20-1; 8 nucleotides match TRBD1. V trimming: 0 bases; J trimming: 6 bases; junction bases outside the gene matches: 6. The CDR3 is 15 amino acids. Germline V gives CDR1 DFQATT, CDR2 SNEGSKA (reference sequence). CDR3 in amino acids: CSARDPAGGAGELFF. DNA for the CDR3: TGCAGTGCTAGAGATCCCGCAGGGGGCGCCGGGGAGCTGTTTTTT.

A few counts support this clonotype. The rearrangement joins TRBV20-1 to TRBJ1-1; TRBD1 matches at 10 bases. Trimming took 6 bases from V and 4 from J; bases not matched to a gene: 8. Germline loops: CDR1 DFQATT, CDR2 SNEGSKA (reference sequence). CDR3 length equals 14 residues. CDR3 in amino acids: CSAGTGELGTEAFF. The CDR3 bases are TGCAGTGCAGGGACAGGGGAATTGGGCACTGAAGCTTTCTTT.

This clonotype was found a few times. The rearrangement links TRBV5-6 to TRBJ2-5; no reliable D call. Germline V gene sequence: CDR1 SGHDT, CDR2 YYEEEE. The CDR3 loop spans 14 amino acids. V lost 4 bases and J 5 bases, leaving 15 bases between the germline ends. The CDR3 sequence is CASSAEEEWETQYF. The CDR3 DNA sequence: TGTGCCAGCAGCGCAGAGGAAGAGTGGGAGACCCAGTACTTC.

This clonotype appeared many times. This chain links TRBV20-1 with TRBJ2-5, with 11 bases identical to TRBD2. This CDR3 region has 15 residues. Germline V gene lookup returns CDR1 DFQATT and CDR2 SNEGSKA (reference sequence). The J segment lost 5 bases and the V segment lost 5 bases, leaving 10 bases of the junction unmatched. The CDR3 DNA reads TGCAGTGCTTCCCTTAGCGGGGGGGCCCGTGAGACCCAGTACTTC. Encoded protein: CSASLSGGARETQYF.

The table lists this clonotype with a count of one. V usage is TRBV27 and J usage is TRBJ1-1, with TRBD1 identical over 7 bases. The CDR3 consists of 15 residues. Per germline, CDR1 MNHEY and CDR2 SMNVEV (reference sequence). Germline trimming cut 6 bases from V and 0 bases from J; bases unmatched to any gene: 7. CDR3 in amino acids: CASRERGLLNTEAFF. Written as DNA, the CDR3 is TGTGCCAGCAGGGAGAGGGGGCTTCTGAACACTGAAGCTTTCTTT.

The rearrangement uses TRBV7-6 and TRBJ1-2; TRBD1 might be the D (6 bases). The CDR3 runs to 16 residues. CDR1 SGHVS and CDR2 FNYEAQ come from the germline V gene. The V gene lost 1 base and the J gene lost 4 bases, with 16 bases spanning the gap. CDR3 DNA sequence: TGTGCCAGCAGCTTAGGATGGGGGCGCGACGGCTATGGCTACACCTTC. This sequence encodes CASSLGWGRDGYGYTF.

V is TRBV5-1 and J is TRBJ2-7; D call uncertain. The CDR3 spans 10 residues. Germline loops: CDR1 SGHRS, CDR2 YFSETQ. The V end lost 10 bases, the J end lost 6 bases, and 11 bases lay between the germline ends. CDR3 region: CAGPYLEQYV. The CDR3 nucleotides are TGCGCCGGTCCCTACCTCGAGCAGTACGTC.

This clonotype occurred a few times. One end of the junction is discordant with germline, which a read error may explain. The chain uses TRBV7-7 and TRBJ2-5; perhaps TRBD2 as D (5 bases). This CDR3 region has 15 residues. Germline V lookup: CDR1 SSHAT, CDR2 FNYEAQ (reference sequence). The DNA of the CDR3 is TGTGCTAGCAGCTTTGGTAACGGGATGCAAGAGACCCAGTACTTC. It translates to CASSFGNGMQETQYF.

This clonotype was observed a few times. The chain joins TRBV11-2 to TRBJ2-1; D is unclear. Germline CDR1 is SGHAT and CDR2 is FQNNGV. The V gene lost 9 bases and the J gene lost 0 bases, with 9 bases spanning the gap. The CDR3 has 13 amino acids. CDR3 sequence (DNA): TGTGCCAGTGAGGAGAGCTCCTACAATGAGCAGTTCTTC. Translated: CASEESSYNEQFF. The full variable domain, rest sourced from reference TRBV11-2 and TRBJ2-1, is EAGVAQSPRYKIIEKRQSVAFWCNPISGHATLYWYQQILGQGPKLLIQFQNNGVVDDSQLPKDRFSAERLKGVDSTLKIQPAKLEDSAVYLCASEESSYNEQFFGPGTRLTVL.

The rearrangement links TRBV28 to TRBJ1-2, with TRBD1 matching over 7 bases. The germline V gene has CDR1 MDHEN and CDR2 SYDVKM. CDR3 length: 12 amino acids. Trimming cost V 5 bases and J 7 bases; bases outside gene matches: 4. The CDR3 reads CASSPTGSGYTF. The CDR3 DNA is TGTGCCAGCAGTCCGACAGGGTCTGGCTACACCTTC.

The chain uses TRBV4-1 and TRBJ2-5, with D unresolved. Trimming took 1 base from V and 4 from J, leaving 13 bases between them. The CDR3 length is 15 residues. CDR1 and CDR2 from the germline V gene are MGHRA and YSYEKL. In DNA, the CDR3 is TGCGCCAGCAGCCAAGGCTCATGGGTGGGAGAGACCCAGTACTTC. It specifies CASSQGSWVGETQYF.

The J gene is TRBJ1-1, the V gene TRBV9, with 10 bases that match TRBD1. The CDR3 is 15 residues long. The germline CDR1 and CDR2 sequences are SGDLS and YYNGEE. The V gene end was trimmed by 0 bases and the J gene end by 4 bases; junction bases not matched to a gene: 3. The CDR3 DNA is TGTGCCAGCAGCGTAGGGTGGGACAGGGGCACTGAAGCTTTCTTT. It codes for CASSVGWDRGTEAFF.

The V gene is TRBV4-3, the J gene TRBJ1-6; D unresolved. CDR1 and CDR2 from the germline V gene are LGHNA and YSLEER. The V gene lost 2 bases and the J gene lost 8 bases, with 25 bases spanning the gap. The CDR3 has 19 residues. The CDR3 spells CASSQKAPFYQTTYSPLHF. In DNA form, the CDR3 reads TGCGCCAGCAGCCAAAAAGCCCCCTTTTATCAAACGACTTATTCACCCCTCCACTTT.

The chain carries TRBV12-3 or TRBV12-4 and TRBJ2-7; TRBD2 matches 8 bases. The V gene end was trimmed by 1 base and the J gene end by 3 bases; junction bases not matched to a gene: 8. The CDR3 is 16 amino acids. The CDR3 region is CASSLVGSGAFYEQYF. The CDR3 nucleotides are TGTGCCAGCAGTTTAGTAGGTAGCGGGGCCTTCTACGAGCAGTACTTC.

This chain connects TRBV5-1 to TRBJ2-7; D gene ambiguous. The CDR3 totals 11 residues. Germline values: CDR1 SGHRS, CDR2 YFSETQ. V lost 4 bases, J lost 2 bases, and 4 bases lay in between. CDR3 sequence (DNA): TGCGCCAGCAGCGGACCCTACGAGCAGTACTTC. Protein: CASSGPYEQYF.

The chain joins TRBV20-1 to TRBJ2-2; no clear D. Deletions cut 5 bases from V and 3 bases from J, with 10 bases between. CDR3 length: 13 amino acids. CDR1 is DFQATT, CDR2 SNEGSKA, per germline (reference sequence). CDR3: CSAYDTYTGELFF. The CDR3 DNA follows: TGCAGTGCTTATGACACCTACACCGGGGAGCTGTTTTTT.

To note about this clonotype: At one of its ends the junction is not consistent with the germline gene, which may arise from a read error. V gene TRBV20-1 combines with J gene TRBJ2-3; a possible D gene is TRBD1 (6 bases). CDR1 DFQATT and CDR2 SNEGSKA come from the germline V gene (reference sequence). The CDR3 runs to 15 residues. The CDR3 reads CSARSLGAITDTQYF. The CDR3 region has the DNA TGCAGTGCTAGAAGTCTGGGGGCCATCACAGATACACAGTATTTT.